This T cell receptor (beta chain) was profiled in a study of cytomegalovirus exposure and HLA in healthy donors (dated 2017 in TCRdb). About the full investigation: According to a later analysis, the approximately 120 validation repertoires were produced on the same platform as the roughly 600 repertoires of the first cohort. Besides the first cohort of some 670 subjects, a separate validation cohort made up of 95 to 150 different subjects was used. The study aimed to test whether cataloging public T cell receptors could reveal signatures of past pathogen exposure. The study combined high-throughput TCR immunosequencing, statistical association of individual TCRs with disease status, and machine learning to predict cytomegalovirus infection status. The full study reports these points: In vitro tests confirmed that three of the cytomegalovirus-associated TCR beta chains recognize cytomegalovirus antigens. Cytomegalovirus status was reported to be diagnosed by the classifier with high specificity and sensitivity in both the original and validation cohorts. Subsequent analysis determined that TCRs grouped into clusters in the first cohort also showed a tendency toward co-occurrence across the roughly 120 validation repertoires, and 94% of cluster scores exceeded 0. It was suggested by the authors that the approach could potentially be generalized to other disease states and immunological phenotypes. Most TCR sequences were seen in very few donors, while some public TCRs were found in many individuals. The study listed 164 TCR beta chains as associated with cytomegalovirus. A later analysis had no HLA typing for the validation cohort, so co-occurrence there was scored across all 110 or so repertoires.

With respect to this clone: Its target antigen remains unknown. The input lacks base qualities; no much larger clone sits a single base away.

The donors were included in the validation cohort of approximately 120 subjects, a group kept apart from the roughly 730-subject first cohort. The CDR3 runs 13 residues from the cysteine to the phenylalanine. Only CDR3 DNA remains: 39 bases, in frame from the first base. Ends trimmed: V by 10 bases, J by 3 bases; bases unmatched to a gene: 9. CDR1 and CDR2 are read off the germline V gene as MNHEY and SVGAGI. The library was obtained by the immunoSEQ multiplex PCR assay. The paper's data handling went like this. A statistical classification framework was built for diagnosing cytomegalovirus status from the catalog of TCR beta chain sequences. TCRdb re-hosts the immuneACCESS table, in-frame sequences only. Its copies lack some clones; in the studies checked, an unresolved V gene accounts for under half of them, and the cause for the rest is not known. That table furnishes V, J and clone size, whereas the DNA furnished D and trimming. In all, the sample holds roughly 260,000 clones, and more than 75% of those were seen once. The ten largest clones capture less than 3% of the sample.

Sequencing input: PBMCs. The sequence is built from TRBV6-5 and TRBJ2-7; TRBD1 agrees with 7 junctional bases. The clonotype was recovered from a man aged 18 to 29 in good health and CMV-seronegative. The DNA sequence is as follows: TGTGCCACCGGGACGGGACAGCGCTACGAGCAGTACTTC. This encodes CATGTGQRYEQYF.